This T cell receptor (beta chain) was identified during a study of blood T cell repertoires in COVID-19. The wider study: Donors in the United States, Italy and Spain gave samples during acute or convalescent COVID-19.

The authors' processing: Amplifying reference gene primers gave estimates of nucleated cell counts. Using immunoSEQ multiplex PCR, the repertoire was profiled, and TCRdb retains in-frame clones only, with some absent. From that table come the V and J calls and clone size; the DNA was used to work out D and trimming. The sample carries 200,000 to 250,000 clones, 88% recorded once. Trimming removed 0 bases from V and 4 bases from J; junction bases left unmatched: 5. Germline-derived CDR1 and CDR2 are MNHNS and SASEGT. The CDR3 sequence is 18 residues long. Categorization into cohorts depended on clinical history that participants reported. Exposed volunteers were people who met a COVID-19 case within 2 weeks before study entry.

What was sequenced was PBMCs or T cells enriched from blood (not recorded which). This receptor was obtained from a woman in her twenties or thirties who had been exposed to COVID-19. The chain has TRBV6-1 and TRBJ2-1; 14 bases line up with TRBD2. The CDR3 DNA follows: TGTGCCAGCAGTGAAGCAGGGACTAGCGGGAGAGGGTACAATGAGCAGTTCTTC. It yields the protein CASSEAGTSGRGYNEQFF.